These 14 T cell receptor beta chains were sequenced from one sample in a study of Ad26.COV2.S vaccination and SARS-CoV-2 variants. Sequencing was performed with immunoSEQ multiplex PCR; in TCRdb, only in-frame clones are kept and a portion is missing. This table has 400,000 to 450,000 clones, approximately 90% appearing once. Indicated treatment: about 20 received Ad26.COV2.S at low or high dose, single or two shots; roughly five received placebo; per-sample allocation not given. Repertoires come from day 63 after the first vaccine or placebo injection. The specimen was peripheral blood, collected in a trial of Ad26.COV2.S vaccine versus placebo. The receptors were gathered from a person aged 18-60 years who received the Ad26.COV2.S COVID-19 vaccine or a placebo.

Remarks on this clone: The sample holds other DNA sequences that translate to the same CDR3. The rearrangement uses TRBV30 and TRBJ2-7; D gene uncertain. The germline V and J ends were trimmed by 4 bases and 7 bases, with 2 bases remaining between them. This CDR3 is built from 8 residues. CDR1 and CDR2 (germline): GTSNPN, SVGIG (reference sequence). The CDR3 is CAWNEQYF. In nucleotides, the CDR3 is TGTGCCTGGAATGAGCAGTACTTC.

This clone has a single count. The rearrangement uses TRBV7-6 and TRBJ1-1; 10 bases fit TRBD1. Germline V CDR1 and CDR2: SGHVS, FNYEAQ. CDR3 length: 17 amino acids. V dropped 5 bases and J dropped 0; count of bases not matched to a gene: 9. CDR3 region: CASSRRDRGSMNTEAFF. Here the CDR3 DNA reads TGTGCCAGCAGCCGTAGGGACAGGGGATCGATGAACACTGAAGCTTTCTTT.

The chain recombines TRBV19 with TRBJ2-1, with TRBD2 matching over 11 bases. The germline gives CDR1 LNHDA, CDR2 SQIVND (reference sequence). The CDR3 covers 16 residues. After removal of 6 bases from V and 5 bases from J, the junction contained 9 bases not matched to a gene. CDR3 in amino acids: CASSRPGLADNNEQFF. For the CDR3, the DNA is TGTGCCAGTAGCCGACCGGGACTAGCGGATAACAATGAGCAGTTCTTC.

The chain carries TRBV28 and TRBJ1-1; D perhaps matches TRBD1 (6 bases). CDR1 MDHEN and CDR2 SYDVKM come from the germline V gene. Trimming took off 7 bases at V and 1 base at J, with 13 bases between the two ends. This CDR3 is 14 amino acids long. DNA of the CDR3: TGTGCCAGCACCTTTACAGGGTCGAACACTGAAGCTTTCTTT. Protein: CASTFTGSNTEAFF.

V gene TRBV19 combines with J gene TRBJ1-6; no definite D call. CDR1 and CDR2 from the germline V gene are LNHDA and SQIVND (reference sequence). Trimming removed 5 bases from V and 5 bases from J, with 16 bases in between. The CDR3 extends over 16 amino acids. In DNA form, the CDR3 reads TGTGCCAGTAGTCCCCTGTGGTCCCAGAATAATTCACCCCTCCACTTT. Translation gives CASSPLWSQNNSPLHF.

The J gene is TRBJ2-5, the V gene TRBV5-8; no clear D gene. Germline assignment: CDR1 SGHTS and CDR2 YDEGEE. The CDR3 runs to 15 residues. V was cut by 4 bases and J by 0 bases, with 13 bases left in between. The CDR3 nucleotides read TGTGCCAGCAGCAACCTTAGCTGGTACCAAGAGACCCAGTACTTC. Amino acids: CASSNLSWYQETQYF. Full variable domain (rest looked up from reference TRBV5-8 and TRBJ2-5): EAGVTQSPTHLIKTRGQQATLRCSPISGHTSVYWYQQALGLGLQFLLWYDEGEERNRGNFPPRFSGRQFPNYSSELNVNALELEDSALYLCASSNLSWYQETQYFGPGTRLLVL.

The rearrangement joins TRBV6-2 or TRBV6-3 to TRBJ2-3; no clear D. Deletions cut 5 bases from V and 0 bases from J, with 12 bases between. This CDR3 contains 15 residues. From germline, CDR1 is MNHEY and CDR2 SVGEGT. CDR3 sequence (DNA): TGTGCCAGCAGTACGGGTGACACCAGCACAGATACGCAGTATTTT. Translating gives CASSTGDTSTDTQYF.

The CDR3 sequence is CASSLDTSLYGYTF. DNA for the CDR3: TGTGCCAGCAGCCTAGACACATCGCTCTATGGCTACACCTTC. The chain combines TRBV3-1 (or the pseudogene TRBV3-2) with TRBJ1-2; D ambiguous. Germline V CDR1 and CDR2: LGHDT, YNNKEL (reference sequence). This CDR3 spans 14 amino acids. V lost 4 bases and J 4 bases, leaving 13 bases between the germline ends.

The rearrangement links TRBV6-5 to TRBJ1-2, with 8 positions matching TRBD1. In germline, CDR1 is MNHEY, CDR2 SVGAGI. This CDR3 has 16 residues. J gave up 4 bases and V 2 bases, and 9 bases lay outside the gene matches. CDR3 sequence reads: CASSYDKTGGGYGYTF. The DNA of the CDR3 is TGTGCCAGCAGTTACGACAAAACAGGGGGTGGCTATGGCTACACCTTC.

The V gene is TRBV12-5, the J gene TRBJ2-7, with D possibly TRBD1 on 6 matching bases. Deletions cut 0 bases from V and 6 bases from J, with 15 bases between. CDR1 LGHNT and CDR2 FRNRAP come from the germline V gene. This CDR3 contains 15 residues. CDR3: CASGLVNRVMGEQYF. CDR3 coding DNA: TGTGCTAGTGGTTTGGTAAACAGGGTCATGGGCGAGCAGTACTTC.

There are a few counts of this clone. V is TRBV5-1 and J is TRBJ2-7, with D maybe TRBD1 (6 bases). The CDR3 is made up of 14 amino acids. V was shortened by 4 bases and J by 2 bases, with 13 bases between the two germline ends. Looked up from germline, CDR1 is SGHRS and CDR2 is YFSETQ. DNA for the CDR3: TGCGCCAGCAGCGCTGGGACATCCCCCTACGAGCAGTACTTC. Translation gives CASSAGTSPYEQYF.

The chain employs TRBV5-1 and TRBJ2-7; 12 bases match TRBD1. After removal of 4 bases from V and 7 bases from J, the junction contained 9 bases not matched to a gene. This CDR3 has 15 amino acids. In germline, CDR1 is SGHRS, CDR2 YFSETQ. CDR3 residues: CASSGGQGASGEQYF. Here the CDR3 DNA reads TGCGCCAGCAGCGGGGGACAGGGGGCTTCTGGGGAGCAGTACTTC.

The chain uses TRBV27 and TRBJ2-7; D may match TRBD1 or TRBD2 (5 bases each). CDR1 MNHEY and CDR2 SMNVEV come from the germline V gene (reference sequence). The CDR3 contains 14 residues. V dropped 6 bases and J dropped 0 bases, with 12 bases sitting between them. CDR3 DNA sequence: TGTGCCAGCAGACTTCGAGGGGTCTCCTACGAGCAGTACTTC. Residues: CASRLRGVSYEQYF.

The CDR3: CASSYSGTGGNQPQHF. Here the CDR3 DNA reads TGTGCCAGCAGTTACTCCGGGACAGGGGGCAATCAGCCCCAGCATTTT. The rearrangement links TRBV6-2 or TRBV6-3 to TRBJ1-5, with 10 bases lining up with TRBD1. J was trimmed by 2 bases and V by 0 bases; bases with no gene match: 1. CDR3 length: 16 amino acids. CDR1 and CDR2 from the germline V gene are MNHEY and SVGEGT.